The subject of this entry is one TCR beta chain. What it recognizes is unknown. Looked up from germline, CDR1 is SGHDT and CDR2 is YYEEEE. The CDR3 covers 13 residues. The V end lost 0 bases, the J end lost 5 bases, and 8 bases lay between the germline ends. The data stem from a study of cytomegalovirus exposure and HLA in healthy donors. Study findings and constraints: High specificity and sensitivity for cytomegalovirus status were reported for the classifier.

13 Jbeta primers and 60 Vbeta primers were used for the PCR. Measured with immunoSEQ multiplex PCR; TCRdb has only the in-frame clones, and not every one. Across around 130,000 clones, the top ten clones capture 1.5% to 1.7% of the sample. The sequenced sample consisted of PBMCs. The receptor was derived from a woman in her thirties or forties in good health and CMV-seronegative. This chain uses TRBV5-6 with TRBJ1-2, with D hard to call. CDR3 bases: TGTGCCAGCAGCTTGGCGGGTGTGTATGGCTACACCTTC. Amino acids: CASSLAGVYGYTF.